The entry below gives a single T cell receptor beta chain sequence along with its context. Its antigen is still unknown. Germline lookup yields CDR1 MNHNY and CDR2 SVGAGI (reference sequence). The V end lost 6 bases, the J end lost 1 base, and 15 bases lay between the germline ends. The CDR3 loop spans 15 amino acids. Some clones are missing from TCRdb's copy, which holds only in-frame ones; the method was immunoSEQ multiplex PCR. The sample has about 150,000 clones; around 90% are singletons. The data stem from a study of T cell responses to AZD1222 COVID-19 vaccine. Study findings and constraints: Variant regions that are unmutated are reportedly the target of nearly half of spike-specific TCRs. Vaccine-related CD4 TCRs covered spike, predominating at 160-218 and 743-854. The peak T cell response came first, and repertoires were sampled only after it. Females made up more of the donors, who were largely white British, and clonal diversity may have come out too low.

Sequenced material: peripheral blood, taken 28 days after the second dose of the MenACWY control vaccine. The rearrangement joins TRBV6-6 to TRBJ1-1, with D possibly TRBD1 on 5 matching bases. The sequence was obtained from an adult who received the MenACWY meningococcal vaccine as a control. The CDR3 sequence: CASRRDGGANTEAFF. The CDR3 coding sequence is TGTGCCAGCAGAAGGGACGGTGGGGCGAACACTGAAGCTTTCTTT.